The clone carrying this TCR beta chain showed up just a few times. No antigen is known for it. The data belong to a study of healthy donors' naive CD4 and CD8 T cells. Study-wide background: For TCR alpha, new primers spanned all functional IMGT alpha genes.

General study findings and limits: Negatively charged CDR3s marked CD8+ lineage; positively charged CDR3s marked CD4+ lineage.

TCR libraries were built from about 500 ng of total RNA by linear amplification. One entry per CDR3 protein results from TCRdb running MiXCR on the reads. Seen here are 200,000 or so distinct CDR3 sequences, about 70% observed once, and the top ten hold less than 2.5%. The sample taken for sequencing was naive CD4+ and CD8+ T cells sorted from blood, pooled from several donors. The TCR originated in a pool of human donors in good health; the sample pools cells from several healthy donors.

As DNA, the CDR3 is TGCAGCGTTGAAGTAAGCTACGAGCAGTACTTC. Its translation: CSVEVSYEQYF. The V and J genes are TRBV29-1 and TRBJ2-7, with no clear D. Per germline, CDR1 SQVTM and CDR2 ANQGSEA. Trimming cost V 1 base and J 3 bases, with 4 bases left between them. The CDR3 runs to 11 residues.